What follows are 8 T cell receptor beta chains derived from one specimen sequenced in a study of cytomegalovirus exposure and HLA in healthy donors. The PCR employed 60 Vbeta primers together with 13 Jbeta primers. Using immunoSEQ multiplex PCR, the repertoire was profiled, and TCRdb retains in-frame clones only, with some absent. Seen here are 160,000 or so clones, less than 80% observed once, and the top ten hold 2.1%. Sequenced input: PBMCs. The source of these receptors is a man aged 40-49 years in good health and CMV-seronegative.

This clone has only one observation. The CDR3, as DNA: TGTGCCAGCAGCTTGTTCCCAGCGGGAGGGGAGACCCAGTACTTC. Translated, it gives CASSLFPAGGETQYF. The chain has TRBV5-6 and TRBJ2-5; 10 nucleotides match TRBD2. The CDR3 loop spans 15 amino acids. V shed 1 base and J 5 bases; nucleotides not matched to a gene: 5. Looked up from germline, CDR1 is SGHDT and CDR2 is YYEEEE.

Only a few counts were recorded for this clone. The rearrangement links TRBV18 to TRBJ1-4, with 12 positions matching TRBD1. Per the germline V gene, CDR1 is KGHSH and CDR2 is LQKENI. V shed 4 bases, J shed 6 bases, and the junction held 15 bases outside the gene matches. The CDR3 length is 19 residues. The CDR3 region is CASSRTPGQGAGDDEKLFF. The CDR3 nucleotides are TGTGCCAGCTCACGAACCCCGGGACAGGGGGCGGGGGACGATGAAAAACTGTTTTTT.

The chain combines TRBV7-2 with TRBJ2-7; 7 bases are a match to TRBD2. Germline values: CDR1 SGHTA, CDR2 FQGNSA. The junction had 10 bases not matched to a gene; V was cut back by 5 bases and J by 0 bases. The CDR3 loop spans 16 amino acids. CDR3 sequence (DNA): TGTGCCAGCAGCATTACAACCGGGACTAACTCCTACGAGCAGTACTTC. Its protein is CASSITTGTNSYEQYF.

The chain carries TRBV27 and TRBJ2-1; a possible D gene is TRBD2 (6 bases). The germline V gene has CDR1 MNHEY and CDR2 SMNVEV (reference sequence). The V end lost 5 bases, the J end lost 2 bases, and 16 bases lay between the germline ends. CDR3 length equals 16 residues. The CDR3: CASSHQGLGTYNEQFF. CDR3 nucleotides: TGTGCCAGCAGTCATCAGGGACTCGGGACCTACAATGAGCAGTTCTTC.

This clone was detected only once. This sequence joins TRBV6-6 and TRBJ1-5; possible D gene TRBD1, 5 bases. The V and J ends lost 2 bases and 1 base respectively, with 12 bases between them. The CDR3 consists of 16 residues. CDR1 is MNHNY and CDR2 is SVGAGI in the germline V gene (reference sequence). The CDR3 DNA follows: TGTGCCAGCAGTTACGGGCAGGGTGGGAGCAATCAGCCCCAGCATTTT. The encoded protein is CASSYGQGGSNQPQHF.

The genes are TRBV18 and TRBJ2-7; 10 nucleotides match TRBD2. V was clipped by 2 bases and J by 2 bases; unmatched bases: 3. CDR3 size: 15 residues. Germline-derived CDR1 and CDR2 are KGHSH and LQKENI. CDR3 bases: TGTGCCAGCTCACCATCTAGCGGGAGTCCCTACGAGCAGTACTTC. It codes for CASSPSSGSPYEQYF.

About this clone: The junction does not match germline at one end; this may be a read error. The chain links TRBV7-9 to TRBJ2-3; 7 positions agree with TRBD2. The CDR3 is made up of 16 amino acids. Germline CDR1 SEHNR, CDR2 FQNEAQ (reference sequence). CDR3 nucleotides: TGTTCCAGCAGCTTAGGGGCGTGGCGGGGGTCAGATACGCAGTATTTT. This codes for CSSSLGAWRGSDTQYF. Full variable domain (remainder filled in from reference TRBV7-9 and TRBJ2-3): DTGVSQNPRHKITKRGQNVTFRCDPISEHNRLYWYRQTLGQGPEFLTYFQNEAQLEKSRLLSDRFSAERPKGSFSTLEIQRTEQGDSAMYLCSSSLGAWRGSDTQYFGPGTRLTVL.

In the case of this clone: The junction does not match germline at one end; this may be a read error. V is TRBV7-7 and J is TRBJ2-3; 7 nucleotides align to TRBD2. CDR3 length: 15 amino acids. Germline CDR1 reads SSHAT; CDR2 reads FNYEAQ (reference sequence). Here the CDR3 reads CASSLGRAGTDTQYF. The CDR3 DNA is TGTGCTAGCAGCTTAGGGAGGGCAGGCACAGATACGCAGTATTTT.